These 28 T cell receptor beta chains share one sample of origin, sequenced in a study of shared T cell receptors in the human thymus (dated by TCRdb to 2020 to 2023). Library construction relied on the immunoSEQ multiplex PCR assay. TCRdb obtained this table from immuneACCESS and retained in-frame rearrangements with V and J assigned. These tables miss some clones; where compared with another copy, unresolved V genes account for less than half of the shortfall, and the remainder is unexplained. The sample yields approximately 580,000 clones; approximately 80% were counted once. The ten largest clones capture roughly 0.013% of the sample. These sequences were also reported in another study, on human thymus T cells.

Specimen: thymocytes. These receptors all come from a boy in the first two years of life with a congenital heart defect. Donor details come from another sample of the same person, matched by shared clones.

This rearrangement joins TRBV10-1 to TRBJ2-1; 10 nucleotides agree with TRBD1. Unmatched junction bases numbered 5, after V lost 2 bases and J lost 7 bases. Germline V gene sequence: CDR1 WNHNN, CDR2 SYGVQD (reference sequence). The CDR3 runs to 15 residues. CDR3 loop: CASSETGQGSNEQFF. The CDR3 DNA follows: TGCGCCAGCAGTGAGACGGGACAGGGGTCAAATGAGCAGTTCTTC.

The chain recombines TRBV7-4 with TRBJ1-2; D call uncertain. The CDR3 covers 14 residues. The germline V and J ends were trimmed by 0 bases and 1 base, with 6 bases remaining between them. CDR1 is SGHVT and CDR2 is SQSDAQ in the germline V gene. The DNA of the CDR3 is TGTGCCAGCAGCTTAGCCAGGATTAACTATGGCTACACCTTC. Translating gives CASSLARINYGYTF.

V and J are TRBV5-1 and TRBJ1-2; weak D call: TRBD1 (6 bases). The V gene's germline CDR1 is SGHRS and CDR2 YFSETQ. Trimming left V 5 bases short and J 4 bases short, with 9 bases between. The CDR3 consists of 12 residues. In DNA form, the CDR3 reads TGCGCCAGCAGACAGGGTGGCTATGGCTACACCTTC. This codes for CASRQGGYGYTF.

V and J are TRBV6-1 and TRBJ2-7; 7 nucleotides align to TRBD1. V shed 7 bases, J shed 2 bases, and the junction held 8 bases outside the gene matches. The germline gives CDR1 MNHNS, CDR2 SASEGT. CDR3 length equals 14 residues. CDR3 protein: CASMERDSTYEQYF. The CDR3 nucleotides read TGTGCCAGCATGGAACGGGACAGCACCTACGAGCAGTACTTC.

V usage is TRBV7-2 and J usage is TRBJ1-2, with TRBD1 matching over 7 bases. Germline V CDR1 and CDR2: SGHTA, FQGNSA. Losses at the gene ends were 3 bases for V and 4 bases for J; bases not matched to a gene: 5. The CDR3 has 14 amino acids. CDR3 residues: CASSFIQGCYGYTF. As DNA, the CDR3 is TGTGCCAGCAGCTTCATACAGGGGTGCTATGGCTACACCTTC.

This clone was seen a single time. The V gene is TRBV2, the J gene TRBJ2-1; D may be TRBD1 (6 bases). CDR3 length: 16 residues. V lost 7 bases and J 4 bases, leaving 20 bases between the germline ends. CDR1 is SNHLY, CDR2 FYNNEI, per germline. The CDR3 is CASINPQGGGYNEQFF. The CDR3 nucleotides are TGTGCCAGCATCAACCCACAGGGTGGGGGTTACAATGAGCAGTTCTTC. Using reference TRBV2 and TRBJ2-1 for the parts outside the CDR3, the full variable domain is EPEVTQTPSHQVTQMGQEVILRCVPISNHLYFYWYRQILGQKVEFLVSFYNNEISEKSEIFDDQFSVERPDGSNFTLKIRSTKLEDSAMYFCASINPQGGGYNEQFFGPGTRLTVL.

The chain has TRBV4-1 and TRBJ2-5, with TRBD1 matching over 7 bases. This CDR3 spans 18 amino acids. J lost 2 bases, V lost 4 bases, and 16 bases had no gene match. Germline V gives CDR1 MGHRA, CDR2 YSYEKL. CDR3 amino acids: CASSPNFRDSKVQETQYF. Written as DNA, the CDR3 is TGCGCCAGCAGCCCAAACTTCCGGGACAGCAAGGTTCAAGAGACCCAGTACTTC.

This clone showed up just a few times. The chain combines TRBV28 with TRBJ1-1; 9 positions match TRBD1. Germline values: CDR1 MDHEN, CDR2 SYDVKM. The CDR3 consists of 18 residues. With 7 bases clipped from V and 0 bases from J, the junction kept 15 bases outside the gene matches. CDR3 loop: CASTTPGRQGELNTEAFF. DNA for the CDR3: TGTGCCAGCACCACCCCGGGGCGACAGGGGGAATTGAACACTGAAGCTTTCTTT.

The genes are TRBV4-3 and TRBJ1-2; unclear D gene. Germline lookup yields CDR1 LGHNA and CDR2 YSLEER. This CDR3 comprises 13 residues. Between the trimmed V and J ends, which lost 0 bases and 9 bases, there was a span of 11 bases. The CDR3 bases are TGCGCCAGCAGCCAAGATGATGAATCTAGCTACACCTTC. Its protein is CASSQDDESSYTF.

This clone appeared a few times. The chain is built from TRBV28 and TRBJ2-7; 10 bases match TRBD1. V trimming: 6 bases; J trimming: 5 bases; junction bases outside the gene matches: 7. The CDR3 has 14 amino acids. CDR1 and CDR2 (germline): MDHEN, SYDVKM. The CDR3 loop is CASSPLGTGDEQYF. In DNA form, the CDR3 reads TGTGCCAGCAGCCCTCTAGGGACAGGGGACGAGCAGTACTTC.

V and J are TRBV28 and TRBJ2-1; 9 bases are shared with TRBD2. This CDR3 comprises 19 residues. V shed 2 bases, J shed 9 bases, and the junction held 20 bases outside the gene matches. Germline CDR1 and CDR2: MDHEN and SYDVKM. The CDR3 region is CASSLTGFGAGGPGGEQFF. The CDR3 DNA reads as TGTGCCAGCAGTTTAACGGGTTTTGGGGCGGGAGGGCCCGGGGGTGAGCAGTTCTTC. Full variable domain (rest looked up from reference TRBV28 and TRBJ2-1): DVKVTQSSRYLVKRTGEKVFLECVQDMDHENMFWYRQDPGLGLRLIYFSYDVKMKEKGDIPEGYSVSREKKERFSLILESASTNQTSMYLCASSLTGFGAGGPGGEQFFGPGTRLTVL.

The J gene is TRBJ2-7, the V gene TRBV5-6; 8 nucleotides line up with TRBD1. Germline V gives CDR1 SGHDT, CDR2 YYEEEE. Trimming cost V 0 bases and J 2 bases; bases outside gene matches: 1. The CDR3 length is 14 residues. CDR3 protein: CASSLEDRAYEQYF. CDR3 coding DNA: TGTGCCAGCAGCTTGGAGGACAGGGCCTACGAGCAGTACTTC.

In its sample, this clone was seen once. The chain recombines TRBV19 with TRBJ2-2, with D possibly matching TRBD1 (5 bases). The CDR3 totals 14 residues. Germline V gives CDR1 LNHDA, CDR2 SQIVND (reference sequence). Deletions cut 6 bases from V and 6 bases from J, with 14 bases between. CDR3 loop: CASSETLRAGELFF. The CDR3 DNA reads as TGTGCCAGTAGCGAGACCCTCAGGGCCGGGGAGCTGTTTTTT.

This clone occurred once. The rearrangement links TRBV6-1 to TRBJ2-5; TRBD2 matches 7 bases. V lost 5 bases to trimming and J lost 3 bases; unmatched junction nucleotides: 6. Germline V lookup: CDR1 MNHNS, CDR2 SASEGT. This CDR3 contains 14 residues. CDR3 sequence: CASSRPGTKETQYF. The CDR3 DNA sequence: TGTGCCAGCAGTCGCCCGGGGACTAAAGAGACCCAGTACTTC.

A few counts support this clone. J is TRBJ1-5 and V is TRBV19, with TRBD1 matching over 7 bases. CDR3 length equals 15 residues. Germline trimming cut 7 bases from V and 2 bases from J; bases unmatched to any gene: 8. The germline gives CDR1 LNHDA, CDR2 SQIVND (reference sequence). In nucleotides, the CDR3 is TGTGCCAGTACCCTAGGGGGCGAGGGCAATCAGCCCCAGCATTTT. It specifies CASTLGGEGNQPQHF. The full variable domain, in which reference TRBV19 and TRBJ1-5 provide the parts outside the CDR3, is DGGITQSPKYLFRKEGQNVTLSCEQNLNHDAMYWYRQDPGQGLRLIYYSQIVNDFQKGDIAEGYSVSREKKESFPLTVTSAQKNPTAFYLCASTLGGEGNQPQHFGDGTRLSIL.

The J gene is TRBJ2-4, the V gene TRBV30; D possibly corresponds to TRBD2 (5 bases). CDR3 length equals 18 residues. Germline V gene lookup returns CDR1 GTSNPN and CDR2 SVGIG (reference sequence). V was cut by 0 bases and J by 0 bases, with 18 bases left in between. CDR3: CAWSVSQRKGLAKNIQYF. The CDR3 DNA is TGTGCCTGGAGTGTCTCCCAGCGGAAAGGGTTAGCCAAAAACATTCAGTACTTC.

The chain carries TRBV12-2 and TRBJ1-2. TRBV12-2 is assigned pseudogene status. There are 11 residues in the CDR3. CDR3 amino acids: CASRSLSGYTF. The CDR3 nucleotides read TGTGCAAGTCGCTCCCTTTCGGGCTACACCTTC.

The chain carries TRBV10-3 and TRBJ2-3; 10 bases line up with TRBD2. The CDR3 consists of 15 residues. Trimming at V came to 6 bases and at J to 3 bases, leaving 6 bases not matched to a gene. Germline assignment: CDR1 ENHRY and CDR2 SYGVKD. CDR3 in DNA: TGTGCCATCAGCTTACTAGCGGGGCCTACAGATACGCAGTATTTT. It encodes CAISLLAGPTDTQYF.

V usage is TRBV5-4 and J usage is TRBJ2-7; TRBD1 agrees at 8 bases. Germline V CDR1 and CDR2: SGHNT, YYREEE (reference sequence). This CDR3 is 14 amino acids long. J lost 4 bases, V lost 3 bases, and 6 bases had no gene match. CDR3 sequence (DNA): TGTGCCAGCAGCTGGGGGACAGGATTATACGAGCAGTACTTC. This translates into CASSWGTGLYEQYF.

The chain carries TRBV14 and TRBJ2-7; possible D gene TRBD1, 5 bases. Trimming cost V 1 base and J 0 bases, with 13 bases left between them. Germline CDR1 reads SGHDN; CDR2 reads FVKESK. The CDR3 length is 16 residues. As DNA, the CDR3 is TGTGCCAGCAGCCAAGGATGGACACCTATCTCCTACGAGCAGTACTTC. Amino acid sequence: CASSQGWTPISYEQYF.

The J gene is TRBJ2-5, the V gene TRBV4-3, with D possibly matching TRBD2 (6 bases). The CDR3 has 14 amino acids. Germline lookup yields CDR1 LGHNA and CDR2 YSLEER. The V and J ends lost 4 bases and 2 bases respectively, with 11 bases between them. The CDR3, as DNA: TGCGCCAGCAGCCGTACGGGAGATCAAGAGACCCAGTACTTC. Amino acids: CASSRTGDQETQYF.

The V call is TRBV5-1, the J call TRBJ2-5, with 7 bases lining up with TRBD1. Germline V gives CDR1 SGHRS, CDR2 YFSETQ. V was pared by 4 bases and J by 0 bases, with 9 bases of the junction left unmatched. The CDR3 consists of 16 residues. CDR3 residues: CASSHGTAGYQETQYF. The CDR3 nucleotides read TGCGCCAGCAGCCACGGGACAGCCGGGTACCAAGAGACCCAGTACTTC.

The chain has TRBV2 and TRBJ2-7, with 11 bases that match TRBD1. V was clipped by 5 bases and J by 2 bases; unmatched bases: 2. From germline, CDR1 is SNHLY and CDR2 FYNNEI. The CDR3 length is 14 residues. CDR3 amino acids: CASSPGQGAYEQYF. The CDR3 region has the DNA TGTGCCAGCAGTCCGGGACAGGGGGCCTACGAGCAGTACTTC.

The chain couples TRBV27 to TRBJ2-5, with 8 bases matching TRBD1. The CDR3 runs to 14 residues. V gave up 6 bases and J gave up 2 bases; unmatched junction bases: 5. The germline CDR1 and CDR2 sequences are MNHEY and SMNVEV (reference sequence). The CDR3 region is CASRETGDQETQYF. Here the CDR3 DNA reads TGTGCCAGCAGAGAGACAGGGGATCAAGAGACCCAGTACTTC.

V usage is TRBV4-2 and J usage is TRBJ2-7; 9 nucleotides align to TRBD2. With V trimmed by 1 base and J by 6 bases, 7 bases remained unmatched. Germline lookup yields CDR1 LGHNA and CDR2 YNFKEQ. The CDR3 runs 15 residues. The CDR3 DNA reads TGTGCCAGCAGCCAAGGTCTGCGGGAGGGCCGCGAGCAGTACTTC. Translating gives CASSQGLREGREQYF.

V is TRBV11-2 and J is TRBJ1-2; no reliable D call. The germline V gene encodes CDR1 SGHAT and CDR2 FQNNGV. Trimming removed 1 base from V and 4 bases from J, with 10 bases in between. The CDR3 contains 14 residues. The CDR3 nucleotides are TGTGCCAGCAGCTTAGCTGGCTCCTCCTATGGCTACACCTTC. The encoded protein is CASSLAGSSYGYTF.

V is TRBV5-3 and J is TRBJ1-1; the D gene is possibly TRBD1 (5 bases). TRBV5-3 is marked as an open reading frame, function uncertain. The CDR3 has 16 residues. V shed 0 bases and J shed 8 bases, with 20 bases lying between them. The CDR3 sequence is CARSLVGRVALSEAFF. The CDR3, as DNA: TGTGCCAGAAGCTTGGTGGGCAGGGTGGCCCTCAGCGAAGCTTTCTTT.

This rearrangement joins TRBV28 to TRBJ2-6, with TRBD1 identical over 7 bases. Germline V gene sequence: CDR1 MDHEN, CDR2 SYDVKM. V gave up 5 bases and J gave up 2 bases; unmatched junction bases: 6. CDR3 length: 16 amino acids. The CDR3 region is CASSPPTGAGANVLTF. The CDR3 DNA sequence: TGTGCCAGCAGTCCACCCACAGGGGCTGGGGCCAACGTCCTGACTTTC.